Shown below are 22 T cell receptor beta chains from a single sample sequenced in a study of blood T cell repertoires in COVID-19 (dated by TCRdb to the early 2020s). Receptor libraries were prepared by the immunoSEQ multiplex PCR assay. Imported from immuneACCESS, the table was reduced by TCRdb to in-frame sequences with V and J called. These copies leave out some clones; in studies compared against another copy, an unresolved V gene accounts for under half, and the cause of the remainder is not known. This sample has approximately 210,000 clones in its table, and roughly 85% of those were observed once. Over 2% of the sample comes from the top ten. Sequenced material: peripheral blood. The receptors come from a man aged 25 to 45 who had recovered from COVID-19.

The V gene is TRBV4-2, the J gene TRBJ2-5; 16 nucleotides line up with TRBD2. Per germline, CDR1 LGHNA and CDR2 YNFKEQ. This CDR3 spans 17 amino acids. Trimming at V came to 6 bases and at J to 5 bases, leaving 9 bases not matched to a gene. CDR3 nucleotide sequence: TGTGCCAGCAGTCATACCGGGACTAGCGGGGGGGTGGAGACCCAGTACTTC. Residues: CASSHTGTSGGVETQYF.

The table lists this clone with a few counts. The chain joins TRBV11-2 to TRBJ1-2; a possible D gene is TRBD1 (6 bases). The CDR3 is 14 amino acids. V dropped 3 bases and J dropped 0 bases, with 8 bases sitting between them. Germline CDR1 is SGHAT and CDR2 is FQNNGV. Here the CDR3 DNA reads TGTGCCAGCAGCTTTGGGACATCTAACTATGGCTACACCTTC. Its translation is CASSFGTSNYGYTF.

This clone was seen a single time. The CDR3 protein is CASSRPGLAGRWAQFF. The CDR3 DNA sequence: TGTGCCAGCAGTCGTCCGGGGCTAGCGGGAAGGTGGGCGCAGTTCTTC. The genes are TRBV6-2 or TRBV6-3 and TRBJ2-1, with TRBD2 matching 9 bases. V lost 5 bases and J lost 12; bases outside the gene matches: 17. The CDR3 has 16 amino acids. Looked up from germline, CDR1 is MNHEY and CDR2 is SVGEGT.

The CDR3 DNA follows: TGTGCCAGCAGCCCCTGGGTACAGTCTTCGAACACCGGGGAGCTGTTTTTT. Protein sequence: CASSPWVQSSNTGELFF. The rearrangement links TRBV5-5 to TRBJ2-2, with unresolved D. Germline V gene data show CDR1 as SGHKS and CDR2 as YYEKEE (reference sequence). Trimming cost V 4 bases and J 0 bases, with 16 bases left between them. There are 17 residues in the CDR3.

The chain has TRBV7-9 and TRBJ1-4; 7 positions match TRBD1. This CDR3 comprises 14 residues. Germline assignment: CDR1 SEHNR and CDR2 FQNEAQ (reference sequence). Trimming removed 5 bases from V and 8 bases from J; junction bases left unmatched: 8. CDR3 nucleotides: TGTGCCAGCAGCGCAGACAGGGACAGAGAAAAACTGTTTTTT. Amino acids: CASSADRDREKLFF.

This rearrangement joins TRBV4-1 to TRBJ1-3; D possibly corresponds to TRBD1 (5 bases). V was clipped by 8 bases and J by 0 bases, with 14 bases between them. This CDR3 spans 15 amino acids. Per the germline V gene, CDR1 is MGHRA and CDR2 is YSYEKL. In DNA form, the CDR3 reads TGCGCCAGCGGGGGGGAAGGCGGCTCTGGAAACACCATATATTTT. Amino acid sequence: CASGGEGGSGNTIYF.

The genes are TRBV23-1 and TRBJ1-1, with 7 nucleotides matching TRBD1. TRBV23-1 is flagged as an ORF with uncertain function. V trimming: 10 bases; J trimming: 1 base; junction bases outside the gene matches: 3. This CDR3 contains 12 residues. CDR3 loop: CATRTGNTEAFF. DNA for the CDR3: TGCGCCACCAGGACAGGGAACACTGAAGCTTTCTTT.

The chain has TRBV11-3 and TRBJ2-7; D gene uncertain. Trimming removed 5 bases from V and 3 bases from J, with 14 bases in between. Germline loops: CDR1 SGHNT, CDR2 YENEEA. The CDR3 is made up of 14 amino acids. In DNA form, the CDR3 reads TGTGCCAGCAGCCTCCAGGCACCGTACTACGAGCAGTACTTC. As protein: CASSLQAPYYEQYF.

The gene calls are TRBV5-1 and TRBJ2-5; 16 bases match TRBD2. This CDR3 region has 16 residues. Germline V gene lookup returns CDR1 SGHRS and CDR2 YFSETQ. The V segment lost 7 bases and the J segment 5 bases; nucleotides outside the gene matches: 8. The CDR3 loop reads CASRAGLAGGPETQYF. In nucleotides, the CDR3 is TGCGCCAGCCGAGCGGGACTAGCGGGGGGGCCGGAGACCCAGTACTTC.

The rearrangement uses TRBV6-5 and TRBJ1-1, with D hard to call. Trimming took 2 bases from V and 7 from J, leaving 11 bases between them. This CDR3 is built from 13 residues. The germline gives CDR1 MNHEY, CDR2 SVGAGI. DNA for the CDR3: TGTGCCAGCAGTTACAATAGTCCGGGTGAAGCTTTCTTT. Translated, it gives CASSYNSPGEAFF.

V and J are TRBV6-5 and TRBJ2-3, with 7 nucleotides matching TRBD1. This CDR3 is 16 amino acids long. Germline V lookup: CDR1 MNHEY, CDR2 SVGAGI. Trimming took 2 bases from V and 0 from J; bases not matched to a gene: 5. This CDR3 reads CASSYTGQASTDTQYF. CDR3 DNA sequence: TGTGCCAGCAGTTACACCGGACAGGCTAGCACAGATACGCAGTATTTT.

This chain joins TRBV10-3 and TRBJ2-5, with 9 bases matching TRBD1. The V segment lost 0 bases and the J segment 9 bases; nucleotides outside the gene matches: 8. This CDR3 spans 15 amino acids. CDR1 ENHRY and CDR2 SYGVKD come from the germline V gene. CDR3 loop: CAISESNRGHGAQYF. The CDR3 DNA follows: TGTGCCATCAGTGAGTCGAACAGGGGGCACGGGGCCCAGTACTTC.

V usage is TRBV19 and J usage is TRBJ1-5, with 8 bases lining up with TRBD1. V shed 6 bases, J shed 0 bases, and the junction held 4 bases outside the gene matches. The CDR3 has 15 amino acids. CDR1 and CDR2 (germline): LNHDA, SQIVND (reference sequence). The CDR3 nucleotides read TGTGCCAGTAGCTTGGACAGGGCTAGCAATCAGCCCCAGCATTTT. This sequence encodes CASSLDRASNQPQHF.

This clone showed up just once. The same CDR3 arises from other DNA sequences in this sample as well. The genes are TRBV19 and TRBJ1-2; D remains unclear. CDR1 and CDR2 (germline): LNHDA, SQIVND (reference sequence). V dropped 8 bases and J dropped 2 bases, with 9 bases sitting between them. The CDR3 is 12 amino acids. In DNA form, the CDR3 reads TGTGCCAGTCGGACGGGAAACTATGGCTACACCTTC. It specifies CASRTGNYGYTF.

The V and J genes are TRBV19 and TRBJ2-5; no definite D call. Germline V gene sequence: CDR1 LNHDA, CDR2 SQIVND (reference sequence). V lost 4 bases and J lost 9, with 9 bases in between. CDR3 length: 11 residues. The CDR3 spells CASSTPMAQYF. The CDR3 nucleotides are TGTGCCAGTAGTACCCCTATGGCCCAGTACTTC.

The J gene is TRBJ1-1, the V gene TRBV12-3 or TRBV12-4; tentative D call: TRBD1 (6 bases). This CDR3 spans 11 amino acids. The V gene lost 6 bases and the J gene lost 10 bases, with 12 bases spanning the gap. CDR3 sequence reads: CASSYREGAFF. The CDR3 DNA sequence: TGTGCCAGCAGCTACAGGGAGGGAGCTTTCTTT.

The chain joins TRBV7-6 to TRBJ1-1; TRBD1 is a possible D gene (6 bases). The V and J ends lost 4 bases and 4 bases respectively, with 19 bases between them. Germline V gene lookup returns CDR1 SGHVS and CDR2 FNYEAQ. The CDR3 covers 16 residues. Here the CDR3 DNA reads TGTGCCAGCAGCTACAGGGTTGGAGCTTCGAGCACTGAAGCTTTCTTT. It encodes CASSYRVGASSTEAFF.

This clone was picked up one time. The genes are TRBV27 and TRBJ1-5; D might be TRBD1 (5 bases). Germline CDR1 reads MNHEY; CDR2 reads SMNVEV (reference sequence). The CDR3 loop spans 16 amino acids. V was cut by 0 bases and J by 7 bases, with 16 bases left in between. The CDR3 loop is CASSLSPPGIGQPQHF. CDR3 DNA sequence: TGTGCCAGCAGTTTATCCCCACCAGGGATAGGACAGCCCCAGCATTTT.

The chain links TRBV11-2 to TRBJ2-5; tentative D call: TRBD1 (6 bases). The germline V gene encodes CDR1 SGHAT and CDR2 FQNNGV. Trimming cost V 10 bases and J 5 bases, with 17 bases left between them. This CDR3 spans 13 amino acids. The CDR3 sequence is CATQGQGKETQYF. The CDR3 nucleotides are TGTGCCACCCAAGGTCAGGGGAAGGAGACCCAGTACTTC.

The V and J genes are TRBV6-2 or TRBV6-3 and TRBJ2-2, with a possible D match to TRBD1 (6 bases). The germline CDR1 and CDR2 sequences are MNHEY and SVGEGT. The CDR3 runs 16 residues. V was clipped by 4 bases and J by 6 bases, with 18 bases between them. CDR3 region: CASSFIVPGVAGELFF. Written as DNA, the CDR3 is TGTGCCAGCAGTTTTATCGTACCAGGGGTGGCCGGGGAGCTGTTTTTT.

The chain recombines TRBV5-1 with TRBJ1-6; D unclear. Trimming took off 7 bases at V and 6 bases at J, with 14 bases between the two ends. The CDR3 sequence is 14 residues long. Per germline, CDR1 SGHRS and CDR2 YFSETQ. CDR3: CASSDSRGNSPLHF. As DNA, the CDR3 is TGCGCCAGCTCCGACTCACGGGGTAATTCACCCCTCCACTTT.

The chain joins TRBV19 to TRBJ2-3, with TRBD2 as a possible D gene (7 bases). The CDR3 has 15 residues. V shed 3 bases and J shed 4 bases, with 14 bases lying between them. In germline, CDR1 is LNHDA, CDR2 SQIVND (reference sequence). DNA for the CDR3: TGTGCCAGTAGTATTCAAGGGGGGGCCCCAGATACGCAGTATTTT. Amino acid sequence: CASSIQGGAPDTQYF.